This T cell receptor beta chain is drawn from a study of a mutant IDH1 vaccine in newly diagnosed glioma. Profiling relied on immunoSEQ multiplex PCR, and the TCRdb table lists in-frame clones only, not all of them. The data show around 58,000 clones, approximately 81% seen once. Time point specified: week 5, during vaccination. Each dose of the vaccine consisted of 300 ug of mutant IDH1 20-mer peptide, with topical imiquimod. Germline lookup yields CDR1 KGHSH and CDR2 LQKENI. Trimming left V 0 bases short and J 4 bases short, with 18 bases between. This CDR3 region has 17 residues. Concerning this clone itself: Its antigen is still unknown.

This clonotype was sampled from a young man with glioma. The sample consisted of PBMCs, taken from a glioma patient whose treatment included an IDH1 peptide vaccine. The rearrangement uses TRBV18 and TRBJ1-2; a possible D gene is TRBD1 (5 bases). The CDR3 DNA reads TGTGCCAGCTCACCACCATCGAGTTTGCTCGGGGGCTATGGCTACACCTTC. As protein: CASSPPSSLLGGYGYTF.